One sample yielded the 24 T cell receptor beta chains listed below, sequenced in a study of TIL therapy for anti-PD-1-resistant metastatic lung cancer (dated by TCRdb to the early 2020s). Using bias-controlled multiplex PCR with the immunoSEQ v3 hsTCRB kit, the TCR beta CDR3 regions were amplified from genomic DNA. TCRdb took this table from immuneACCESS and kept in-frame rearrangements with V and J called. Such tables lack part of the clones; where checked against another copy, unresolved V genes explain under half of the gap, and the rest is unexplained. A total of more than 20,000 clones appear in this sample, 78% of them only once. Under 9.5% of the sample goes to the ten largest clones. The label giving this sample's time point can be read as: pre-treatment sample, taken before nivolumab and TIL therapy. This sample comprised blood, obtained at baseline. The receptors here all came from a person aged 25 to 79 with non-small cell lung cancer.

The rearrangement uses TRBV5-1 and TRBJ2-5; D may be TRBD1 (6 bases). CDR1 SGHRS and CDR2 YFSETQ come from the germline V gene. The CDR3 has 16 residues. V dropped 4 bases and J dropped 4 bases, with 20 bases sitting between them. The CDR3 DNA reads as TGCGCCAGCAGCCTGGGGGCCAGCACCCTCGGAGAGACCCAGTACTTC. Encoded protein: CASSLGASTLGETQYF.

The gene calls are TRBV6-4 and TRBJ2-2, with unresolved D. Germline V gene sequence: CDR1 MRHNA, CDR2 SNTAGT. Trimming cost V 4 bases and J 3 bases, with 9 bases left between them. CDR3 length: 14 amino acids. CDR3 residues: CASSVGQDTGELFF. CDR3 coding DNA: TGTGCCAGCAGTGTAGGGCAGGACACCGGGGAGCTGTTTTTT.

V usage is TRBV5-1 and J usage is TRBJ1-2, with 8 bases matching TRBD1. The V gene's germline CDR1 is SGHRS and CDR2 YFSETQ. The CDR3 totals 13 residues. With V trimmed by 4 bases and J by 5 bases, 4 bases remained unmatched. This CDR3 is CASSQNRGYGYTF. CDR3 in DNA: TGCGCCAGCAGCCAGAACAGGGGGTATGGCTACACCTTC. The full variable domain, completed using reference TRBV5-1 and TRBJ1-2, is KAGVTQTPRYLIKTRGQQVTLSCSPISGHRSVSWYQQTPGQGLQFLFEYFSETQRNKGNFPGRFSGRQFSNSRSEMNVSTLELGDSALYLCASSQNRGYGYTFGSGTRLTVV.

V gene TRBV5-1 combines with J gene TRBJ1-1; D is undetermined. V was trimmed by 0 bases and J by 1 base, leaving 7 bases between them. CDR1 is SGHRS and CDR2 is YFSETQ in the germline V gene. The CDR3 has 14 amino acids. DNA for the CDR3: TGCGCCAGCAGCTTGGCCAGAACGAACACTGAAGCTTTCTTT. Protein product: CASSLARTNTEAFF.

This sequence joins TRBV5-1 and TRBJ2-5; no definite D call. TRBJ2-7 matches the DNA end more closely, so the J call is doubtful. The CDR3 runs to 14 residues. Germline-derived CDR1 and CDR2 are SGHRS and YFSETQ. The chain's CDR3 is CASSSLPGMGEQYF. The CDR3 nucleotides are TGCGCCAGCAGTTCCCTTCCGGGTATGGGCGAGCAGTACTTC.

In its sample, this clone was seen a few times. The chain links TRBV19 to TRBJ2-3, with no clear D. Germline CDR1 reads LNHDA; CDR2 reads SQIVND (reference sequence). Trimming took off 1 base at V and 5 bases at J, with 1 base between the two ends. The length of the CDR3 is 11 residues. CDR3 in amino acids: CASSIGDTQYF. Written as DNA, the CDR3 is TGTGCCAGTAGTATAGGAGATACGCAGTATTTT.

The chain is built from TRBV5-1 and TRBJ1-3; D not certain. The germline gives CDR1 SGHRS, CDR2 YFSETQ. This CDR3 spans 15 amino acids. V lost 1 base and J lost 0, with 8 bases in between. The CDR3: CASSLQQSSGNTIYF. For the CDR3, the DNA is TGCGCCAGCAGCTTGCAACAGAGCTCTGGAAACACCATATATTTT.

Only a few counts were recorded for this clone. CDR3 in amino acids: CATPGRSYYGYTF. The DNA for the CDR3 is TGTGCCACCCCGGGACGGAGTTACTATGGCTACACCTTC. The chain combines TRBV6-1 with TRBJ1-2, with a weak D call TRBD1 (5 bases). The CDR3 extends over 13 amino acids. Between the trimmed V and J ends, which lost 10 bases and 3 bases, there was a span of 15 bases. Germline CDR1 and CDR2: MNHNS and SASEGT.

The V call is TRBV19, the J call TRBJ1-1, with a weak D call TRBD1 (6 bases). CDR1 LNHDA and CDR2 SQIVND come from the germline V gene (reference sequence). V gave up 3 bases and J gave up 3 bases, with 17 bases separating them. The CDR3 extends over 16 amino acids. The CDR3 DNA reads as TGTGCCAGTAGTATGAACCATGTGAGGGGGGACACTGAAGCTTTCTTT. This codes for CASSMNHVRGDTEAFF.

The chain employs TRBV15 and TRBJ2-3, with TRBD2 matching 8 bases. The germline V gene has CDR1 LNHNV and CDR2 YYDKDF (reference sequence). The CDR3 totals 17 residues. V lost 1 base to trimming and J lost 4 bases; unmatched junction nucleotides: 10. The CDR3 loop is CATSRAAVAGGADTQYF. CDR3 bases: TGTGCCACCAGCAGAGCTGCAGTGGCGGGGGGCGCAGATACGCAGTATTTT.

The chain employs TRBV30 and TRBJ1-6; 7 nucleotides match TRBD1. The V gene end was trimmed by 0 bases and the J gene end by 2 bases; junction bases not matched to a gene: 1. The CDR3 is 15 residues long. Germline CDR1 is GTSNPN and CDR2 is SVGIG (reference sequence). In DNA, the CDR3 is TGTGCCTGGAGTGTGGGGACAGCCTATAATTCACCCCTCCACTTT. This gives the protein CAWSVGTAYNSPLHF.

DNA for the CDR3: TGTGCCAGCAGTCCCTCGGGGGATGAGCAGTTCTTC. This translates into CASSPSGDEQFF. This sequence joins TRBV6-1 and TRBJ2-1; possible D gene TRBD2, 6 bases. V lost 5 bases to trimming and J lost 8 bases, with 10 bases between them. Looked up from germline, CDR1 is MNHNS and CDR2 is SASEGT. The CDR3 is 12 residues long.

The chain employs TRBV27 and TRBJ1-6, with D possibly matching TRBD1 (6 bases). This CDR3 has 16 residues. V was shortened by 5 bases and J by 1 base, with 12 bases between the two germline ends. Per the germline V gene, CDR1 is MNHEY and CDR2 is SMNVEV (reference sequence). The CDR3 region is CASSTTGRSYNSPLHF. CDR3 DNA sequence: TGTGCCAGCAGTACCACAGGGCGATCCTATAATTCACCCCTCCACTTT.

This rearrangement joins TRBV19 to TRBJ1-1; TRBD1 might be the D (6 bases). The CDR3 runs to 15 residues. Germline V gene data show CDR1 as LNHDA and CDR2 as SQIVND (reference sequence). V lost 2 bases, J lost 4 bases, and 14 bases lay in between. The CDR3 bases are TGTGCCAGTAGTATAATGACAGGTAGGGGCACTGAAGCTTTCTTT. It encodes CASSIMTGRGTEAFF.

As DNA, the CDR3 is TGTGCCAGCAGCCCGAACCTAGCGGGAGGTGCGCAGTATTTT. Its translation is CASSPNLAGGAQYF. The rearrangement links TRBV7-2 to TRBJ2-3; 11 bases map to TRBD2. Germline trimming cut 5 bases from V and 10 bases from J; bases unmatched to any gene: 8. The CDR3 is made up of 14 amino acids. In germline, CDR1 is SGHTA, CDR2 FQGNSA.

This clone has only one observation. The chain combines TRBV13 with TRBJ2-5; 8 positions match TRBD1. The CDR3 has 15 amino acids. With V trimmed by 6 bases and J by 4 bases, 10 bases remained unmatched. Germline assignment: CDR1 PRHDT and CDR2 FYEKMQ (reference sequence). CDR3 sequence: CASSSGTGGRETQYF. The CDR3 nucleotides read TGTGCCAGCAGTTCCGGGACAGGAGGCCGAGAGACCCAGTACTTC. Filled out from reference TRBV13 and TRBJ2-5, the complete variable domain reads AAGVIQSPRHLIKEKRETATLKCYPIPRHDTVYWYQQGPGQDPQFLISFYEKMQSDKGSIPDRFSAQQFSDYHSELNMSSLELGDSALYFCASSSGTGGRETQYFGPGTRLLVL.

Only a few counts were recorded for this clone. The chain has TRBV30 and TRBJ1-5; D remains ambiguous. V lost 0 bases and J 5 bases, leaving 8 bases between the germline ends. The CDR3 runs 13 residues. The germline V gene encodes CDR1 GTSNPN and CDR2 SVGIG (reference sequence). The CDR3: CAWSVSPDQPQHF. CDR3 nucleotide sequence: TGTGCCTGGAGTGTAAGTCCAGATCAGCCCCAGCATTTT.

The chain is built from TRBV19 and TRBJ2-3; 11 bases are a match to TRBD2. The CDR3 is 15 residues long. The J segment lost 4 bases and the V segment lost 6 bases, leaving 6 bases of the junction unmatched. Germline lookup yields CDR1 LNHDA and CDR2 SQIVND (reference sequence). In nucleotides, the CDR3 is TGTGCCAGTAGCCTACTAGCGGGGGCACCAGATACGCAGTATTTT. This sequence encodes CASSLLAGAPDTQYF. Together with reference TRBV19 and TRBJ2-3, the CDR3 gives the full variable domain: DGGITQSPKYLFRKEGQNVTLSCEQNLNHDAMYWYRQDPGQGLRLIYYSQIVNDFQKGDIAEGYSVSREKKESFPLTVTSAQKNPTAFYLCASSLLAGAPDTQYFGPGTRLTVL.

This chain uses TRBV6-1 with TRBJ2-6, with TRBD2 matching 8 bases. J lost 1 base, V lost 7 bases, and 3 bases had no gene match. In germline, CDR1 is MNHNS, CDR2 SASEGT. The CDR3 has 15 amino acids. CDR3 amino acids: CASTGGNSGANVLTF. As DNA, the CDR3 is TGTGCCAGCACGGGAGGGAATTCTGGGGCCAACGTCCTGACTTTC.

The chain carries TRBV19 and TRBJ2-3; 14 bases line up with TRBD2. Germline V CDR1 and CDR2: LNHDA, SQIVND (reference sequence). Germline trimming cut 4 bases from V and 1 base from J; bases unmatched to any gene: 7. The CDR3 is 18 amino acids. The DNA for the CDR3 is TGTGCCAGTAGTAAAAGACTAGCGGGGGGGCCGCGCACAGATACGCAGTATTTT. Amino acids: CASSKRLAGGPRTDTQYF.

This chain uses TRBV5-4 with TRBJ2-5; 9 nucleotides match TRBD2. There are 16 residues in the CDR3. The ends lost 4 bases at V and 0 bases at J; junction bases unmatched: 7. Germline CDR1 is SGHNT and CDR2 is YYREEE (reference sequence). The CDR3 DNA follows: TGTGCCAGCAGCCAAGTGCGGGAGGGATACCAAGAGACCCAGTACTTC. It codes for CASSQVREGYQETQYF.

The DNA for the CDR3 is TGTGCCAGCAGCTCAGCGGACAGGGCCCACGAGCAGTACTTC. This gives the protein CASSSADRAHEQYF. The rearrangement links TRBV7-8 to TRBJ2-5; 8 nucleotides match TRBD1. The last part of the DNA fits TRBJ2-7 better; the J call may be wrong. CDR3 length: 14 residues. The germline V gene has CDR1 SGHVS and CDR2 FQNEAQ.

This chain joins TRBV5-1 and TRBJ2-3; D tentatively reads TRBD1 or TRBD2 (5 bases each). CDR1 and CDR2 from the germline V gene are SGHRS and YFSETQ. The CDR3 is 15 residues long. V lost 7 bases to trimming and J lost 0 bases, with 15 bases between them. CDR3 bases: TGCGCCAGCGGTCTAGCCAGGGCTAGCACAGATACGCAGTATTTT. This codes for CASGLARASTDTQYF.

The gene calls are TRBV5-4 and TRBJ2-1; D possibly corresponds to TRBD2 (6 bases). Germline V CDR1 and CDR2: SGHNT, YYREEE (reference sequence). V was shortened by 0 bases and J by 7 bases, with 17 bases between the two germline ends. There are 16 residues in the CDR3. The CDR3 spells CASSLGVWDSENEQFF. The CDR3 DNA reads as TGTGCCAGCAGCTTGGGAGTATGGGACTCAGAGAATGAGCAGTTCTTC.